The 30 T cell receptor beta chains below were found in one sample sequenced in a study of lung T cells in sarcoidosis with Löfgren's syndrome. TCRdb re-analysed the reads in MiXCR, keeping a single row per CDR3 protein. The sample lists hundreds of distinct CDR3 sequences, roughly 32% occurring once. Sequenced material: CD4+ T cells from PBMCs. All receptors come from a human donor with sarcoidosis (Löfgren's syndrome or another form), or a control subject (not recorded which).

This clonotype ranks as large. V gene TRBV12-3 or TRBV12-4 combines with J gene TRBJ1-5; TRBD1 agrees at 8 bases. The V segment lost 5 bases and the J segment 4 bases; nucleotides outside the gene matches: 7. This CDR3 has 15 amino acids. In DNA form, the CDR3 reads TGTGCCAGCAGTAGGTCGACAGGGGTAAATCAGCCCCAGCATTTT. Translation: CASSRSTGVNQPQHF.

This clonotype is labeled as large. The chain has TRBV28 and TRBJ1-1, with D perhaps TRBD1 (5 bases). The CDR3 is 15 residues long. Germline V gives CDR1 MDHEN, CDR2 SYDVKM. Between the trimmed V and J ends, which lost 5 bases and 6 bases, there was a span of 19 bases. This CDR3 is CASSPPRGFGAEAFF. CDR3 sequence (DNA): TGTGCCAGCAGTCCACCTCGGGGGTTTGGGGCTGAAGCTTTCTTT.

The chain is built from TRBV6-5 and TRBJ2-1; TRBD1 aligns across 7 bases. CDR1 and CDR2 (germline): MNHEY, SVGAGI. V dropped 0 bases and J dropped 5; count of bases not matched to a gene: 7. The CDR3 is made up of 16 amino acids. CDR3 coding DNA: TGTGCCAGCAGTTACTCTTTTGACAGGGTTCACAATGAGCAGTTCTTC. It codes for CASSYSFDRVHNEQFF.

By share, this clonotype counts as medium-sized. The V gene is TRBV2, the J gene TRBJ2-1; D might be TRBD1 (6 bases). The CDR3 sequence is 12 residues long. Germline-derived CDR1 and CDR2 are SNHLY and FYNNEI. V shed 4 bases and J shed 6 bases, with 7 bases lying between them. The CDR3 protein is CASSGRGNEQFF. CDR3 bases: TGTGCCAGCAGTGGCAGGGGCAATGAGCAGTTCTTC.

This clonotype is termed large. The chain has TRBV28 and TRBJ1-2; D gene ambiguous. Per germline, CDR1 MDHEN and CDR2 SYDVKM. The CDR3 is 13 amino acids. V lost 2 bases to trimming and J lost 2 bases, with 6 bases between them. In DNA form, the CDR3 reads TGTGCCAGCAGTTTAGGCAAAAACTATGGCTACACCTTC. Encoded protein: CASSLGKNYGYTF.

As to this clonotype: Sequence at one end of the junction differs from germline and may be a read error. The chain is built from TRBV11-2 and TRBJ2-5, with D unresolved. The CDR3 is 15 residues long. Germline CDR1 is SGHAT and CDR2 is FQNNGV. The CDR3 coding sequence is TGTGCCAGAAGCTACCTGTTAGAGGAACAAGAGAACAAGTACTTC. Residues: CARSYLLEEQENKYF.

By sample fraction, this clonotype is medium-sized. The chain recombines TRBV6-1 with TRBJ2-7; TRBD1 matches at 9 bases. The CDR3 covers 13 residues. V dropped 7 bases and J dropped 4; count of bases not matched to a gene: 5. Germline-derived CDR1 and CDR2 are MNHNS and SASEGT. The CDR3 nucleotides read TGTGCCAGCAAAACGGGACAGGGATACGAGCAGTACTTC. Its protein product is CASKTGQGYEQYF.

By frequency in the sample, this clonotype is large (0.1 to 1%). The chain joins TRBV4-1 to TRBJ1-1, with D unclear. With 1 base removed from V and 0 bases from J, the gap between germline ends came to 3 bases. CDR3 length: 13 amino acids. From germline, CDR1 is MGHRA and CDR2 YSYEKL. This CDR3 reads CASSQVLNTEAFF. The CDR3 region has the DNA TGCGCCAGCAGCCAAGTTCTGAACACTGAAGCTTTCTTT.

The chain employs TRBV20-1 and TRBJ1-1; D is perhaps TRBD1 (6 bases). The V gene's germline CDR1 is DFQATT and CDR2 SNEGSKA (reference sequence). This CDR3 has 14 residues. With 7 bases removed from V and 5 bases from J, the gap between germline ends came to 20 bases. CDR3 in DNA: TGCAGTGTTACCCAGGGGCCCCTAAGGACTGAAGCTTTCTTT. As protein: CSVTQGPLRTEAFF.

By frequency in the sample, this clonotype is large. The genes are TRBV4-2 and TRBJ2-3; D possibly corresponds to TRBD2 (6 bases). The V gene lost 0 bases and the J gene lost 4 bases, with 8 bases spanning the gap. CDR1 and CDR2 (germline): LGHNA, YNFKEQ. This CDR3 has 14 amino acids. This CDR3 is CASSQELASDTQYF. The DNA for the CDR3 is TGTGCCAGCAGCCAAGAACTAGCATCAGATACGCAGTATTTT.

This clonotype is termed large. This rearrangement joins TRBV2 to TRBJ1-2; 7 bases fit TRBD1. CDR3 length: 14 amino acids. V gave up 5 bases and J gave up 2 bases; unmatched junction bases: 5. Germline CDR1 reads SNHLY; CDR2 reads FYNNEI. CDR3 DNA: TGTGCCAGCAGTCCAGGGGGAGGGAACTATGGCTACACCTTC. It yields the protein CASSPGGGNYGYTF.

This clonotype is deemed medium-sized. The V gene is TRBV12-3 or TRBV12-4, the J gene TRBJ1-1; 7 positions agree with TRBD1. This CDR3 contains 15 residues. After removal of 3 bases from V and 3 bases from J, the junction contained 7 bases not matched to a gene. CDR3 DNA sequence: TGTGCCAGCAGTTTTTATGGGACAGAGTACACTGAAGCTTTCTTT. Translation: CASSFYGTEYTEAFF.

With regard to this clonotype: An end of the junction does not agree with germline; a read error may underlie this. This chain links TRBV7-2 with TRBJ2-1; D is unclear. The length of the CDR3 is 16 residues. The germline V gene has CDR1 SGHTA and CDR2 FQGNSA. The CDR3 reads CASILAVGPASNEQFF. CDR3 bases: TGCGCCAGCATCTTAGCCGTAGGACCAGCATCCAATGAGCAGTTCTTC.

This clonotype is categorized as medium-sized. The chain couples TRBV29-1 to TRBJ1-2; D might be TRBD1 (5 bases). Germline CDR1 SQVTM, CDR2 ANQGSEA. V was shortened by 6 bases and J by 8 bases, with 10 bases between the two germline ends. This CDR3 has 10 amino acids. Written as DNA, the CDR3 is TGCAGCGTGGAGAGGGACGGCTACACCTTC. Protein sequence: CSVERDGYTF.

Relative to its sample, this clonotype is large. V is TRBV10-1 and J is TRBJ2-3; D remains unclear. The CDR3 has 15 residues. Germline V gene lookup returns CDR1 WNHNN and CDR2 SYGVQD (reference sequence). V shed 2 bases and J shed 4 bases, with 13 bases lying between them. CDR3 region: CASSELGSMADTQYF. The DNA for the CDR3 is TGCGCCAGCAGTGAGCTGGGGTCGATGGCAGATACGCAGTATTTT.

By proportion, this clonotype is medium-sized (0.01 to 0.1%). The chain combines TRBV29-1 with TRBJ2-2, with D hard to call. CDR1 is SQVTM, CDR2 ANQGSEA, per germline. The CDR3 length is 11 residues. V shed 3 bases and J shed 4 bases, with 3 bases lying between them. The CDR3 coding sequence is TGCAGCGTTGACCGCACCGGGGAGCTGTTTTTT. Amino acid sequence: CSVDRTGELFF.

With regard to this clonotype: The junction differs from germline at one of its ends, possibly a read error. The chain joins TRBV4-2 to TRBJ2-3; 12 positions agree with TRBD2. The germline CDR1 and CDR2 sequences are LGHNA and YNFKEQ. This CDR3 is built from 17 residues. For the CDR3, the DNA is TGTGCCAGCAGCCTCGGACTAGCGGGGCCCTACACAGATACAAAGTGTTTT. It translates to CASSLGLAGPYTDTKCF.

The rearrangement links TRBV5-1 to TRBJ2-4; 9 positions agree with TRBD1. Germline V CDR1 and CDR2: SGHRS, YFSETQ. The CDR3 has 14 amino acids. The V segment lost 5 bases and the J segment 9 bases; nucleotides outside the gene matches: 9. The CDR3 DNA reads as TGCGCCAGCAGTTGGACAGGGGAGGTAGGCATTCAGTACTTC. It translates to CASSWTGEVGIQYF.

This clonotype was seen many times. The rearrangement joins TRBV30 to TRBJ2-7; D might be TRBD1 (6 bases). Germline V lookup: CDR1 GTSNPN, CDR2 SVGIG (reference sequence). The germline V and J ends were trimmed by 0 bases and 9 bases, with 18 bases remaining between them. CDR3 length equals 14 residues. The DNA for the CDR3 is TGTGCCTGGAGTGTACACAGGGTGATGACTCGGCAGTACTTC. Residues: CAWSVHRVMTRQYF.

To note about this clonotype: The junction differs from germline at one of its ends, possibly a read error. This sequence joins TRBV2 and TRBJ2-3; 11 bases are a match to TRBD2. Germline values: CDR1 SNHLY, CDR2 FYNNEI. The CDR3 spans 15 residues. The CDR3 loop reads CANREGLAGTDTQYF. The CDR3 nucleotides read TGTGCCAACAGAGAAGGACTAGCGGGCACAGATACACAGTATTTT.

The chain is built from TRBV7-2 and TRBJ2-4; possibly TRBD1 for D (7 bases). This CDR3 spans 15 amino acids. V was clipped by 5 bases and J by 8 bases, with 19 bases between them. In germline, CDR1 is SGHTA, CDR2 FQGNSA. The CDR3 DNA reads TGTGCCAGCAGCCCTCGACAGGGACTCACCTACATTCAGTACTTC. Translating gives CASSPRQGLTYIQYF.

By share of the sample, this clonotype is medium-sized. CDR3 sequence reads: CASSPTIFADTQYF. The DNA of the CDR3 is TGTGCCAGCAGCCCTACAATTTTTGCCGATACGCAGTATTTT. The chain couples TRBV7-2 to TRBJ2-3; D unresolved. Germline V gives CDR1 SGHTA, CDR2 FQGNSA. V was cut by 5 bases and J by 6 bases, with 15 bases left in between. The CDR3 sequence is 14 residues long.

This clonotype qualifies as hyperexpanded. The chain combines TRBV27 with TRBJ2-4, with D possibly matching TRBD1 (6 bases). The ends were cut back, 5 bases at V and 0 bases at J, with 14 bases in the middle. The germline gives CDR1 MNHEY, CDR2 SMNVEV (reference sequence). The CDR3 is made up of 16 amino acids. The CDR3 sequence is CASSPSRTVAKNIQYF. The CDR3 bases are TGTGCCAGCAGTCCCTCCCGGACAGTAGCCAAAAACATTCAGTACTTC.

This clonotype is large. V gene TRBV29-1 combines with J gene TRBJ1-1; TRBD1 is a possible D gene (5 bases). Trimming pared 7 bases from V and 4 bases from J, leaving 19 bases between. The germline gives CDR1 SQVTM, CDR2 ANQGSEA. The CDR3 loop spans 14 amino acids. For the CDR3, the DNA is TGCAGCGCTGCTGTGGGGGGAGGCGGCACTGAAGCTTTCTTT. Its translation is CSAAVGGGGTEAFF.

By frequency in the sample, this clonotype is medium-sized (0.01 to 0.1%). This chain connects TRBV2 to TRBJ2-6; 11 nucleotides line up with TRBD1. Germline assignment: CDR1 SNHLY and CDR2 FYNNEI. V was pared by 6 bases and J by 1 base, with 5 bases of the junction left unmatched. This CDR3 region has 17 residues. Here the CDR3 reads CASRKDRGRSGANVLTF. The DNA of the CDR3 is TGTGCCAGCAGAAAGGACAGGGGGCGGTCTGGGGCCAACGTCCTGACTTTC.

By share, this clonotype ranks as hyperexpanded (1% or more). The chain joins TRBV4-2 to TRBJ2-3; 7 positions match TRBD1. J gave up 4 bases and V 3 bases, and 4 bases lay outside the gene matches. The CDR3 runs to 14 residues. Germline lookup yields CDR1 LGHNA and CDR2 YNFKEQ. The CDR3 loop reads CASSQGQSADTQYF. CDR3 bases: TGTGCCAGCAGCCAGGGACAGTCCGCAGATACGCAGTATTTT.

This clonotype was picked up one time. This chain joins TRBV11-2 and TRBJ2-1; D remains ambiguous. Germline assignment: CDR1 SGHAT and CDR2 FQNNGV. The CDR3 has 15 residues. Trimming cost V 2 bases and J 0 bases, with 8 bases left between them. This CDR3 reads CASSLSGNSYNEQFF. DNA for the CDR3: TGTGCCAGCAGCTTAAGTGGGAACTCCTACAATGAGCAGTTCTTC.

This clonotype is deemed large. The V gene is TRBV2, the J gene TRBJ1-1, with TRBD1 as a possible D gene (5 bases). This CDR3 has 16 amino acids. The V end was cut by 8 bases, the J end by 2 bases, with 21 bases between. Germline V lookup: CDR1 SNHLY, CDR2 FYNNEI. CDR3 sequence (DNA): TGTGCCAGCGGGGGGGGATCCGGGACGGTCAACACTGAAGCTTTCTTT. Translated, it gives CASGGGSGTVNTEAFF.

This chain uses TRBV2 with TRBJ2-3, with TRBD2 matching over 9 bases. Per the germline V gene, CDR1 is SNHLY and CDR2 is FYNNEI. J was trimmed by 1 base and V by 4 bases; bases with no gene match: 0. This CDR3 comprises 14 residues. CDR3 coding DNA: TGTGCCAGCAGTGGACTAGCGGGCACAGATACGCAGTATTTT. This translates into CASSGLAGTDTQYF.

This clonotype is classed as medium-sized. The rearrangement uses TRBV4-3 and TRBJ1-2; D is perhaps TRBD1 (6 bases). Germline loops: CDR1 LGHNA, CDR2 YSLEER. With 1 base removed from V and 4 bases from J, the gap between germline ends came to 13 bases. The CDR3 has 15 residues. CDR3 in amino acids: CASSQGRGSAYGYTF. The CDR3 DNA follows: TGCGCCAGCAGCCAAGGCAGGGGATCAGCCTATGGCTACACCTTC.